This T cell receptor (beta chain) was identified in a study of cytomegalovirus exposure and HLA in healthy donors. Use of 60 Vbeta and 13 Jbeta primers characterized the PCR. Data came from immunoSEQ multiplex PCR; TCRdb stores just in-frame clones and leaves some out. The table lists 150,000 to 200,000 clones, roughly 90% of them singletons. The V gene's germline CDR1 is MDHEN and CDR2 SYDVKM. V lost 6 bases and J lost 8; bases outside the gene matches: 9. This CDR3 is built from 14 residues. The sequence came from a girl under three years old in good health and CMV-seronegative. The source material was PBMCs. J is TRBJ1-4 and V is TRBV28; 7 bases are shared with TRBD1. The CDR3 spells CASSDRARREKLFF. CDR3 in DNA: TGTGCCAGCAGCGACAGGGCCCGGAGGGAAAAACTGTTTTTT.